One TCR beta chain is described in this entry. Participant-reported clinical history was the basis for cohort assignment. Some clones are missing from TCRdb's copy, which holds only in-frame ones; the method was immunoSEQ multiplex PCR. The data contain a few hundred thousand clones, around nine tenths of them singletons. These data are taken from a study of blood T cell repertoires in COVID-19. Between the trimmed V and J ends, which lost 6 bases and 0 bases, there was a span of 13 bases. The germline V gene encodes CDR1 SGHDT and CDR2 YYEEEE. CDR3 length equals 14 residues. The material sequenced was PBMCs or T cells enriched from blood (not recorded which). The receptor was isolated from a woman aged 45-60 years who had recovered from COVID-19. The V gene is TRBV5-6, the J gene TRBJ2-7; D perhaps matches TRBD2 (6 bases). The CDR3 DNA is TGTGCCAGCACCGCTCGGGGGAACTCCTACGAGCAGTACTTC. As protein: CASTARGNSYEQYF.